This T cell receptor (beta chain) was sequenced for a study of vaccination and CD4 T cells after COVID-19. Across the study: The authors gave control cultures a CEFX pool, an HIV-1 Nef pool, or no peptide. Notes on the study in general: In convalescent patients, a median roughly 86% of post-vaccine SARS-CoV-2-reactive clones appeared only after vaccination.

The CDR3 is 16 amino acids. CDR1 is MGHDK and CDR2 is SYGVNS in the germline V gene. Trimming took 4 bases from V and 6 from J, leaving 21 bases between them. To note about this clonotype: The antigen remains undetermined.

The treatment here: roughly nine-day PBMC culture with coronavirus spike peptide pools or control peptides (ViraFEST assay). Expanded clonotypes were found by TCR sequencing after peptide-pool stimulation (ViraFEST). Cultured CD4+ T-cell DNA underwent Oncomine TCR Beta short-read sequencing. Scientists extracted genomic DNA from CD4+ T cells grown in culture. In TCRdb, the PCR reads were re-called with MiXCR into one record per CDR3 protein. This sample yields 5,000 to 8,000 distinct CDR3 sequences, of which 18% are seen a single time; around 20% belongs to the top ten. The chain employs TRBV25-1 and TRBJ1-2; maybe TRBD1 (6 bases). Sequenced: CD4+ T cells from blood, cultured in vitro. This receptor was obtained from a human donor who had recovered from COVID-19. The CDR3 region is CASSATGSLGGHGYTF. CDR3 DNA sequence: TGTGCCAGCAGTGCGACAGGATCTCTCGGGGGCCATGGCTACACCTTC.